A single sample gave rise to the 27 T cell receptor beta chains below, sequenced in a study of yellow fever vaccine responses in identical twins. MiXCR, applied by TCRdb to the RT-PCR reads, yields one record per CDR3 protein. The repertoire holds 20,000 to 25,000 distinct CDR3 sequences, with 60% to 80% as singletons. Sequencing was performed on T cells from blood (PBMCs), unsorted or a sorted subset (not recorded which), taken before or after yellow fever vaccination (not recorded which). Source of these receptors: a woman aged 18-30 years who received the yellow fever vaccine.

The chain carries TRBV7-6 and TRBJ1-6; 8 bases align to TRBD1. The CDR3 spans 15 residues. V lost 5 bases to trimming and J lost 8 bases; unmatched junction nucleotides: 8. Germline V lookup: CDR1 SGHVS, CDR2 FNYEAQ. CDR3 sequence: CASSPWTGRDSPLHF. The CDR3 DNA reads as TGTGCCAGCAGCCCCTGGACAGGGCGGGATTCACCCCTCCACTTT.

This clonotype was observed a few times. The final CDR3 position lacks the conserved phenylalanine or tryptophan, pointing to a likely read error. CDR3 in DNA: TGTGCCAGCAGTCCCGAAGAGACCCAGTACTCC. It translates to CASSPEETQYS. The J gene is TRBJ2-5, the V gene TRBV2; D gene unclear. Germline CDR1 reads SNHLY; CDR2 reads FYNNEI. The CDR3 runs to 11 residues. V gave up 5 bases and J gave up 3 bases, with 4 bases separating them.

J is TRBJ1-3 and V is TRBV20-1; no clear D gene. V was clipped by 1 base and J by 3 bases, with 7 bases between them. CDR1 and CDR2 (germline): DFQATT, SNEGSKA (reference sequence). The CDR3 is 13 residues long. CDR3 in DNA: TGCAGTGCTAGAGTGTCAGGTGGAAACACCATATATTTT. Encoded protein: CSARVSGGNTIYF.

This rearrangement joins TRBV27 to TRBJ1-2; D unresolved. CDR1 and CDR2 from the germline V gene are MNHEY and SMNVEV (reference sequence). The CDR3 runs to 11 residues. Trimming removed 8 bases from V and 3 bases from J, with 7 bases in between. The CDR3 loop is CASGRYYGYTF. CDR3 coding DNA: TGTGCCAGCGGGCGGTACTATGGCTACACCTTC.

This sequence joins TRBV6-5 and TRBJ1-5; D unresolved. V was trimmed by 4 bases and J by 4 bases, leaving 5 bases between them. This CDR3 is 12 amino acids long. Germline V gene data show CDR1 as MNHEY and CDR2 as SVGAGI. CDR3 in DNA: TGTGCCAGCAGTTTACTTAATCAGCCCCAGCATTTT. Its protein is CASSLLNQPQHF.

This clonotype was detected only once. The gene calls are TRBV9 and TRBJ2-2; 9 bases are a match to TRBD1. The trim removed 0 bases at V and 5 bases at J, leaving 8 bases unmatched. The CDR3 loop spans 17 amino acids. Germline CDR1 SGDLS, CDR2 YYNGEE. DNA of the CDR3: TGTGCCAGCAGCGTAGCTACATGGGACAGGGCAACCGGGGAGCTGTTTTTT. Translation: CASSVATWDRATGELFF.

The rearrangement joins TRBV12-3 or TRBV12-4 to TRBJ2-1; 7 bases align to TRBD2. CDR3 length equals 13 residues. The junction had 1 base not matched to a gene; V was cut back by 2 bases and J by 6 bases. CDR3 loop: CASSLREGNEQFF. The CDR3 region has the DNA TGTGCCAGCAGTTTAAGGGAGGGCAATGAGCAGTTCTTC.

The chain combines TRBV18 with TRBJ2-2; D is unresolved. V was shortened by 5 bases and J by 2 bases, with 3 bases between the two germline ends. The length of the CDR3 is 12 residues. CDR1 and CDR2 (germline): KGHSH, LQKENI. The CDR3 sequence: CASSVNTGELFF. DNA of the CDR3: TGTGCCAGCTCAGTAAACACCGGGGAGCTGTTTTTT.

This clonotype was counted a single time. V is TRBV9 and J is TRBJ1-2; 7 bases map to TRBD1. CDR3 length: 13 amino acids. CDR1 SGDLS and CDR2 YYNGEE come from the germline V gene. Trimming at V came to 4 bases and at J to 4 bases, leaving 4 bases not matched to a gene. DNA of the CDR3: TGTGCCAGCAGCACGGGACAGCGCTATGGCTACACCTTC. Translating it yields CASSTGQRYGYTF.

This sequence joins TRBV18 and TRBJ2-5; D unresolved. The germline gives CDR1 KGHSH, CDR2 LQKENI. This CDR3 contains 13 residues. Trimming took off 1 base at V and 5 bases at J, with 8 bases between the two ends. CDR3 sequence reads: CASSPHEGETQYF. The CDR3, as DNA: TGTGCCAGCTCACCACATGAAGGGGAGACCCAGTACTTC. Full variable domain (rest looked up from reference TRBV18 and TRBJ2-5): NAGVMQNPRHLVRRRGQEARLRCSPMKGHSHVYWYRQLPEEGLKFMVYLQKENIIDESGMPKERFSAEFPKEGPSILRIQQVVRGDSAAYFCASSPHEGETQYFGPGTRLLVL.

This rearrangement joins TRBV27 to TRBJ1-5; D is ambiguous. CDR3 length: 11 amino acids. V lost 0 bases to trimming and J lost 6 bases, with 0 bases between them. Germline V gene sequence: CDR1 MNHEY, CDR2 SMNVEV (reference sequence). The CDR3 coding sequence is TGTGCCAGCAGTTTATCTCAGCCCCAGCATTTT. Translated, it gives CASSLSQPQHF.

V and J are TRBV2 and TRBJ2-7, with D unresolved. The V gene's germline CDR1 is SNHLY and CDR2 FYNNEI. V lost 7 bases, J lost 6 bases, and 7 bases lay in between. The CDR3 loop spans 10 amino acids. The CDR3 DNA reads TGTGCCAGCAAGGTCAGCGAGCAGTACTTC. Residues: CASKVSEQYF.

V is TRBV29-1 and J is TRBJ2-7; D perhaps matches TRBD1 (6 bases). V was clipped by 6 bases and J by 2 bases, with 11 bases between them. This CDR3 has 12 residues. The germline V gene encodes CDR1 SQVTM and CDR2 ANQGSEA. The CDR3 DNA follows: TGCAGCGTAACACAGGGCCCCTACGAGCAGTACTTC. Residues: CSVTQGPYEQYF.

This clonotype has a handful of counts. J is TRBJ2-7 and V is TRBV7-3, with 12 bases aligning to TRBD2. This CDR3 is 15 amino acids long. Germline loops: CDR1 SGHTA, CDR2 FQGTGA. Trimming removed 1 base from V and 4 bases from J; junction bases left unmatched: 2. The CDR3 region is CASSLKTSGSYEQYF. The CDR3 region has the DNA TGTGCCAGCAGCTTAAAGACTAGCGGGAGTTACGAGCAGTACTTC.

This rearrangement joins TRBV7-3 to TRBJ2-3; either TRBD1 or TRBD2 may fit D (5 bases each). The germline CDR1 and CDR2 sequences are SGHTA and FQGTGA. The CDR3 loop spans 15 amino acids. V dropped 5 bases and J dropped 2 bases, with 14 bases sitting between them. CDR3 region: CASSPQGATTDTQYF. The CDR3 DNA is TGTGCCAGCAGCCCCCAGGGAGCCACCACAGATACGCAGTATTTT. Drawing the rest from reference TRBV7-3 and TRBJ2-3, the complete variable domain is GAGVSQTPSNKVTEKGKYVELRCDPISGHTALYWYRQSLGQGPEFLIYFQGTGAADDSGLPNDRFFAVRPEGSVSTLKIQRTERGDSAVYLCASSPQGATTDTQYFGPGTRLTVL.

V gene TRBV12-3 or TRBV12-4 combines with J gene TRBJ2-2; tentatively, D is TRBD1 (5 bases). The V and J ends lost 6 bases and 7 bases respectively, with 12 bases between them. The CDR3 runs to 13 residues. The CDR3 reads CASRLQGFGELFF. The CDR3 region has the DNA TGTGCCAGCAGATTGCAGGGATTCGGGGAGCTGTTTTTT.

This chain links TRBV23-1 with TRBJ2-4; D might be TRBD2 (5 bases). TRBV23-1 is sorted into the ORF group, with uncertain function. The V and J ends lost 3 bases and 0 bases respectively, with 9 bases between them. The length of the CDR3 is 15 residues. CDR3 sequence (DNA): TGCGCCAGCAGTCATTTAGCGTCAGCCAAAAACATTCAGTACTTC. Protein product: CASSHLASAKNIQYF.

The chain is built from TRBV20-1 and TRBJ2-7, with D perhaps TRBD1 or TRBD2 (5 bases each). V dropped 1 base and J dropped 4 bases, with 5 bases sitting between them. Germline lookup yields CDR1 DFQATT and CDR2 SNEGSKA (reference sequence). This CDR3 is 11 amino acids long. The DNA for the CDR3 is TGCAGTGCTAGAGGGGGGTACGAGCAGTACTTC. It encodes CSARGGYEQYF.

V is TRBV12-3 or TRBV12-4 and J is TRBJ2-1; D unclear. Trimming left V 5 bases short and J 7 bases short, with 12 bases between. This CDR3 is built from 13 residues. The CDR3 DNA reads TGTGCCAGCAGTCTCGGACCCTCGAATGAGCAGTTCTTC. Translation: CASSLGPSNEQFF.

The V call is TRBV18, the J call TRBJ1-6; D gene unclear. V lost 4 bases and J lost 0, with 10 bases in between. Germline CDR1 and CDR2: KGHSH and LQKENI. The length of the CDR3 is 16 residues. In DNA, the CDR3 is TGTGCCAGCTCACTGTACGTGAGCTCCTATAATTCACCCCTCCACTTT. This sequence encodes CASSLYVSSYNSPLHF.

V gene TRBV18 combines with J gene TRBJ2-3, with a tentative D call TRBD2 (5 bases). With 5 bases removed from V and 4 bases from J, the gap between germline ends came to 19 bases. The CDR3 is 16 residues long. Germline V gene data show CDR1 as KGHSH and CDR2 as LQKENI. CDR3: CASSAEGLVVPDTQYF. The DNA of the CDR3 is TGTGCCAGCTCAGCAGAGGGCCTCGTCGTCCCAGATACGCAGTATTTT. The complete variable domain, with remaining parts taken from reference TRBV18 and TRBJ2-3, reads NAGVMQNPRHLVRRRGQEARLRCSPMKGHSHVYWYRQLPEEGLKFMVYLQKENIIDESGMPKERFSAEFPKEGPSILRIQQVVRGDSAAYFCASSAEGLVVPDTQYFGPGTRLTVL.

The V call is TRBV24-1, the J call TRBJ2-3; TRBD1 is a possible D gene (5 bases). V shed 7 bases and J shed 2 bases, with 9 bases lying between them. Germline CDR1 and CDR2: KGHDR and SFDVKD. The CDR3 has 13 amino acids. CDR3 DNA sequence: TGTGCCACCAGGGGGCCTTACACAGATACGCAGTATTTT. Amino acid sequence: CATRGPYTDTQYF.

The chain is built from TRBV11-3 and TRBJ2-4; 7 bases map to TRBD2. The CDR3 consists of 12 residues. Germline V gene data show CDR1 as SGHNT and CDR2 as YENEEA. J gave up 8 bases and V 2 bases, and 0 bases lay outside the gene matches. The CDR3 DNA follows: TGTGCCAGCAGCTTACGGGGGGACATTCAGTACTTC. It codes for CASSLRGDIQYF.

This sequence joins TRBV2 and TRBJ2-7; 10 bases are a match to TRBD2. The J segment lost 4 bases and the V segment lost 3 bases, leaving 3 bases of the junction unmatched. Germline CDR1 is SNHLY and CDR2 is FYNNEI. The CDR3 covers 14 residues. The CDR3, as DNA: TGTGCCAGCAGTGAGGCTAGCGGGAGTTACGAGCAGTACTTC. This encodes CASSEASGSYEQYF. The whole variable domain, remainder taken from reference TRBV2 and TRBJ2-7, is EPEVTQTPSHQVTQMGQEVILRCVPISNHLYFYWYRQILGQKVEFLVSFYNNEISEKSEIFDDQFSVERPDGSNFTLKIRSTKLEDSAMYFCASSEASGSYEQYFGPGTRLTVT.

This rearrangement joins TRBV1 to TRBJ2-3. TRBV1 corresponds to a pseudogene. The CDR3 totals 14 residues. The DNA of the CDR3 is TGCACCAGCAGCCAAGATCTTCCTCCAGATACGCAGTATTTT. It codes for CTSSQDLPPDTQYF.

The CDR3 here is CASSPSAGTYEQYV. DNA for the CDR3: TGTGCCAGCAGCCCCTCGGCCGGGACCTACGAGCAGTACGTC. This chain links TRBV11-3 with TRBJ2-7; D might be TRBD2 (5 bases). In germline, CDR1 is SGHNT, CDR2 YENEEA. The CDR3 totals 14 residues. Trimming took 5 bases from V and 2 from J, leaving 13 bases between them.

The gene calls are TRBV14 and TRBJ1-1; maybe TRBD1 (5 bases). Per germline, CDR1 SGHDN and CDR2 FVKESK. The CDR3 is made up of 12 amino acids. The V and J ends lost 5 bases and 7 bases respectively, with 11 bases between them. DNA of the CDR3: TGTGCCAGCAGCGTGGGGGATTATGAAGCTTTCTTT. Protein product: CASSVGDYEAFF.